Below are 28 T cell receptor beta chains sequenced from a single sample in a study of cytomegalovirus exposure and HLA in healthy donors (dated 2017 in TCRdb). The library was produced with the immunoSEQ multiplex PCR assay. For the multiplex PCR, a mixture combining 60 forward primers for TCR Vbeta segments and 13 reverse primers for TCR Jbeta segments was used. The source is immuneACCESS, and TCRdb retained only in-frame sequences with V and J called. Part of the clones is not carried over; for the studies checked, unresolved V genes explain less than half of this, and the remainder is unexplained. The sample contains around 62,000 clones, approximately 75% of them found a single time. The top ten clones comprise 7.8% of the sample. The source material was PBMCs. The receptor source for this set is a man in his sixties in good health and CMV-seropositive.

In the case of this clone: A read error may produce the germline difference seen at one junction end. The rearrangement links TRBV5-1 to TRBJ1-4; 9 nucleotides align to TRBD1. CDR3 length: 14 amino acids. The germline V gene has CDR1 SGHRS and CDR2 YFSETQ. The CDR3 region is CAGSLGQGSEKLFF. The CDR3 region has the DNA TGCGCCGGCAGCTTGGGACAGGGAAGCGAAAAACTGTTTTTT.

The chain links TRBV5-6 to TRBJ1-6, with D unresolved. The V gene lost 0 bases and the J gene lost 0 bases, with 7 bases spanning the gap. CDR3 length: 16 residues. Germline values: CDR1 SGHDT, CDR2 YYEEEE. CDR3 nucleotides: TGTGCCAGCAGCTTGGCACCGAGCTCCTATAATTCACCCCTCCACTTT. It yields the protein CASSLAPSSYNSPLHF.

This clone has just one count. The CDR3 sequence: CASSDFRPNRAEDGYTF. DNA of the CDR3: TGTGCCAGCAGTGATTTTCGGCCCAACAGGGCAGAGGATGGCTACACCTTC. The J gene is TRBJ1-2, the V gene TRBV2; possible D gene TRBD1, 6 bases. Germline CDR1 and CDR2: SNHLY and FYNNEI. V shed 3 bases and J shed 6 bases, with 23 bases lying between them. This CDR3 spans 17 amino acids.

The chain has TRBV7-2 and TRBJ2-5, with D possibly matching TRBD1 (5 bases). V dropped 0 bases and J dropped 3 bases, with 8 bases sitting between them. CDR3 length: 14 amino acids. The germline V gene encodes CDR1 SGHTA and CDR2 FQGNSA. The CDR3 bases are TGTGCCAGCAGCTTAGCGGGGCAGAAAGAGACCCAGTACTTC. As protein: CASSLAGQKETQYF. The whole variable domain, remainder taken from reference TRBV7-2 and TRBJ2-5, is GAGVSQSPSNKVTEKGKDVELRCDPISGHTALYWYRQSLGQGLEFLIYFQGNSAPDKSGLPSDRFSAERTGGSVSTLTIQRTQQEDSAVYLCASSLAGQKETQYFGPGTRLLVL.

The rearrangement uses TRBV5-1 and TRBJ2-3, with TRBD1 identical over 7 bases. The CDR3 contains 16 residues. Trimming removed 4 bases from V and 0 bases from J; junction bases left unmatched: 8. Germline V gene sequence: CDR1 SGHRS, CDR2 YFSETQ. CDR3 amino acids: CASSPGRGTSTDTQYF. For the CDR3, the DNA is TGCGCCAGCAGCCCAGGCAGGGGGACCAGCACAGATACGCAGTATTTT.

The chain has TRBV13 and TRBJ2-1; 14 bases line up with TRBD2. Germline CDR1 PRHDT, CDR2 FYEKMQ (reference sequence). V gave up 0 bases and J gave up 4 bases; unmatched junction bases: 8. The CDR3 spans 19 residues. The CDR3 nucleotides are TGTGCCAGCAGCTTAGGTCCCGGGACTAGCGGGGGAGCATACAATGAGCAGTTCTTC. Protein product: CASSLGPGTSGGAYNEQFF. Full variable domain (outside the CDR3, taken from reference TRBV13 and TRBJ2-1): AAGVIQSPRHLIKEKRETATLKCYPIPRHDTVYWYQQGPGQDPQFLISFYEKMQSDKGSIPDRFSAQQFSDYHSELNMSSLELGDSALYFCASSLGPGTSGGAYNEQFFGPGTRLTVL.

The rearrangement links TRBV2 to TRBJ1-2; D is uncertain. CDR1 is SNHLY and CDR2 is FYNNEI in the germline V gene. The germline V and J ends were trimmed by 2 bases and 8 bases, with 9 bases remaining between them. The length of the CDR3 is 12 residues. The CDR3 loop reads CASSESHFGYTF. For the CDR3, the DNA is TGTGCCAGCAGTGAATCCCACTTCGGCTACACCTTC.

CDR3 nucleotide sequence: TGTGCCAGCAGACTTCAAAGCGGGTTAAGCACAGATACGCAGTATTTT. Translation: CASRLQSGLSTDTQYF. The chain recombines TRBV2 with TRBJ2-3; D possibly corresponds to TRBD2 (6 bases). Per germline, CDR1 SNHLY and CDR2 FYNNEI. CDR3 length: 16 residues. With 6 bases removed from V and 0 bases from J, the gap between germline ends came to 16 bases.

CDR3: CASSRDRAISTNEKLFF. As DNA, the CDR3 is TGTGCCAGCAGCCGGGACAGGGCGATCTCAACTAATGAAAAACTGTTTTTT. V gene TRBV7-9 combines with J gene TRBJ1-4; 9 bases line up with TRBD1. The CDR3 spans 17 residues. Germline CDR1 and CDR2: SEHNR and FQNEAQ (reference sequence). The J segment lost 0 bases and the V segment lost 5 bases, leaving 7 bases of the junction unmatched.

This rearrangement joins TRBV5-4 to TRBJ1-1; TRBD1 agrees at 8 bases. CDR3 length equals 12 residues. V dropped 4 bases and J dropped 7; count of bases not matched to a gene: 3. The germline CDR1 and CDR2 sequences are SGHNT and YYREEE (reference sequence). The CDR3 sequence: CASSMDRVEAFF. CDR3 sequence (DNA): TGTGCCAGCAGCATGGACAGGGTTGAAGCTTTCTTT.

This rearrangement joins TRBV5-4 to TRBJ2-6, with D unresolved. Per the germline V gene, CDR1 is SGHNT and CDR2 is YYREEE (reference sequence). CDR3 length: 17 residues. V was trimmed by 4 bases and J by 0 bases, leaving 14 bases between them. CDR3 loop: CASSRPSDNSGANVLTF. The CDR3 bases are TGTGCCAGCAGCCGACCGTCAGACAACTCTGGGGCCAACGTCCTGACTTTC. Combining the CDR3 with reference TRBV5-4 and TRBJ2-6 gives the whole variable domain ETGVTQSPTHLIKTRGQQVTLRCSSQSGHNTVSWYQQALGQGPQFIFQYYREEENGRGNFPPRFSGLQFPNYSSELNVNALELDDSALYLCASSRPSDNSGANVLTFGAGSRLTVL.

The V call is TRBV5-1, the J call TRBJ1-1; D uncertain. CDR3 length: 14 amino acids. The V gene's germline CDR1 is SGHRS and CDR2 YFSETQ. Trimming removed 0 bases at V and 3 bases at J, with 9 bases between. The CDR3 coding sequence is TGCGCCAGCAGCTTGGCGGTTCTAGACACTGAAGCTTTCTTT. Its protein product is CASSLAVLDTEAFF.

The V gene is TRBV5-1, the J gene TRBJ2-5; D might be TRBD2 (6 bases). Germline V gene data show CDR1 as SGHRS and CDR2 as YFSETQ. The length of the CDR3 is 12 residues. Trimming took off 2 bases at V and 4 bases at J, with 6 bases between the two ends. The chain's CDR3 is CASSFSGETQYF. CDR3 DNA: TGCGCCAGCAGCTTTAGCGGAGAGACCCAGTACTTC.

The V gene is TRBV29-1, the J gene TRBJ2-2; tentative D call: TRBD1 (5 bases). CDR3 size: 13 residues. Germline V gives CDR1 SQVTM, CDR2 ANQGSEA. The V and J ends lost 3 bases and 3 bases respectively, with 8 bases between them. CDR3 nucleotides: TGCAGCGTTGACAGGGAAGACACCGGGGAGCTGTTTTTT. Its translation: CSVDREDTGELFF.

The rearrangement links TRBV5-1 to TRBJ2-3; TRBD2 agrees at 9 bases. The junction had 10 bases not matched to a gene; V was cut back by 0 bases and J by 8 bases. CDR3 length equals 16 residues. Germline CDR1 reads SGHRS; CDR2 reads YFSETQ. The DNA of the CDR3 is TGCGCCAGCAGCTTGGAGGCGGGAGGGCCCGAGGGTACGCAGTATTTT. Residues: CASSLEAGGPEGTQYF.

The V call is TRBV6-6, the J call TRBJ2-3; 11 positions match TRBD2. The CDR3 totals 14 residues. Germline V gene sequence: CDR1 MNHNY, CDR2 SVGAGI (reference sequence). Unmatched junction bases numbered 2, after V lost 7 bases and J lost 2 bases. In DNA, the CDR3 is TGTGCCAGCATTAGCGGGGGGGCCACAGATACGCAGTATTTT. This gives the protein CASISGGATDTQYF.

This clone was recorded only once. The chain joins TRBV19 to TRBJ1-1; TRBD1 agrees at 12 bases. Per the germline V gene, CDR1 is LNHDA and CDR2 is SQIVND (reference sequence). The V and J ends lost 7 bases and 5 bases, in that order; junction bases with no gene match: 14. CDR3 length: 17 residues. CDR3 nucleotides: TGTGCCAGTATCCCTAACCCCCCGGGACAGGGGGCGACTGAAGCTTTCTTT. Its translation: CASIPNPPGQGATEAFF.

The chain uses TRBV19 and TRBJ2-2; D call uncertain. CDR1 and CDR2 from the germline V gene are LNHDA and SQIVND (reference sequence). V was clipped by 8 bases and J by 7 bases, with 11 bases between them. CDR3 size: 12 residues. CDR3 sequence: CASCSLSGELFF. CDR3 DNA sequence: TGTGCCAGTTGCTCTTTGAGCGGGGAGCTGTTTTTT.

The chain recombines TRBV4-1 with TRBJ2-1; TRBD1 matches 8 bases. This CDR3 has 17 residues. Germline CDR1 MGHRA, CDR2 YSYEKL. The V gene end was trimmed by 1 base and the J gene end by 2 bases; junction bases not matched to a gene: 7. Here the CDR3 DNA reads TGCGCCAGCAGCCAAGGTACTCCGGGACAGGCCTACAATGAGCAGTTCTTC. The encoded protein is CASSQGTPGQAYNEQFF.

V gene TRBV11-2 combines with J gene TRBJ2-2, with TRBD1 matching over 10 bases. The CDR3 extends over 15 amino acids. J lost 5 bases, V lost 5 bases, and 5 bases had no gene match. Germline lookup yields CDR1 SGHAT and CDR2 FQNNGV. DNA for the CDR3: TGTGCCAGCAGCCGCCGGGACAGGGGAACCGGGGAGCTGTTTTTT. Residues: CASSRRDRGTGELFF.

The count of this clone is one. The V call is TRBV6-5, the J call TRBJ1-2, with TRBD1 identical over 9 bases. V gave up 6 bases and J gave up 0 bases; unmatched junction bases: 5. There are 15 residues in the CDR3. Germline V lookup: CDR1 MNHEY, CDR2 SVGAGI. The CDR3 spells CASSLRQGANYGYTF. In nucleotides, the CDR3 is TGTGCCAGCAGCCTGAGACAGGGGGCTAACTATGGCTACACCTTC.

The V and J genes are TRBV13 and TRBJ2-3; TRBD2 matches at 9 bases. Per the germline V gene, CDR1 is PRHDT and CDR2 is FYEKMQ (reference sequence). J gave up 4 bases and V 5 bases, and 13 bases lay outside the gene matches. The CDR3 runs to 17 residues. CDR3 sequence: CASSPRTSVGIADTQYF. The CDR3 DNA reads TGTGCCAGCAGCCCCCGGACTAGCGTGGGTATTGCAGATACGCAGTATTTT.

This clone has only a few counts. V is TRBV5-1 and J is TRBJ2-3, with D maybe TRBD1 (5 bases). The CDR3 sequence is 15 residues long. Germline loops: CDR1 SGHRS, CDR2 YFSETQ. The V end lost 4 bases, the J end lost 1 base, and 13 bases lay between the germline ends. The CDR3 DNA follows: TGCGCCAGCAGCCTATTCGACAGCGGCACAGATACGCAGTATTTT. Encoded protein: CASSLFDSGTDTQYF.

The genes are TRBV5-5 and TRBJ2-5, with 8 bases that match TRBD2. The assigned J gene may be wrong: the sequence end matches TRBJ2-7 better. The CDR3 sequence is 18 residues long. Germline CDR1 SGHKS, CDR2 YYEKEE (reference sequence). CDR3 nucleotide sequence: TGTGCCAGCAGCAAGACTTCTTATAGCGGGATGGGGACCAACGAGCAGTACTTC. It translates to CASSKTSYSGMGTNEQYF.

The V gene is TRBV4-1, the J gene TRBJ1-1, with 7 bases matching TRBD1. Germline V gene data show CDR1 as MGHRA and CDR2 as YSYEKL. The V segment lost 4 bases and the J segment 1 base; nucleotides outside the gene matches: 9. This CDR3 comprises 16 residues. CDR3 in amino acids: CASSRTGTEANTEAFF. The CDR3 coding sequence is TGCGCCAGCAGCCGAACCGGGACAGAAGCGAACACTGAAGCTTTCTTT.

The chain employs TRBV6-5 and TRBJ1-1; TRBD1 is a possible D gene (6 bases). Trimming removed 7 bases at V and 0 bases at J, with 12 bases between. The length of the CDR3 is 14 residues. In germline, CDR1 is MNHEY, CDR2 SVGAGI. CDR3 in DNA: TGTGCCAGCAACCTTTACAGGGTGAACACTGAAGCTTTCTTT. Protein: CASNLYRVNTEAFF.

The genes are TRBV29-1 and TRBJ2-5; 8 positions match TRBD1. The trim removed 5 bases at V and 4 bases at J, leaving 9 bases unmatched. The CDR3 spans 14 residues. CDR1 is SQVTM, CDR2 ANQGSEA, per germline. The CDR3 DNA is TGCAGCGTTAATGTAGACAGGGGAGGAGAGACCCAGTACTTC. Translated: CSVNVDRGGETQYF. The full variable domain, in which reference TRBV29-1 and TRBJ2-5 provide the parts outside the CDR3, is SAVISQKPSRDICQRGTSLTIQCQVDSQVTMMFWYRQQPGQSLTLIATANQGSEATYESGFVIDKFPISRPNLTFSTLTVSNMSPEDSSIYLCSVNVDRGGETQYFGPGTRLLVL.

The chain uses TRBV5-1 and TRBJ2-5; 7 nucleotides match TRBD1. The CDR3 is 15 amino acids. With V trimmed by 9 bases and J by 5 bases, 16 bases remained unmatched. Germline V lookup: CDR1 SGHRS, CDR2 YFSETQ. As DNA, the CDR3 is TGCGCCACCAAGCGACAGGGTGAGGGGTTTGAGACCCAGTACTTC. Its protein product is CATKRQGEGFETQYF.